This TCR beta chain appears in the sequencing data of a study of blood T cell repertoires in COVID-19. Across the study: COVID-19 samples from acute and convalescent phases originated in the United States, Italy and Spain. PBMCs, B-cell-depleted T cells, or T cells were the source of the cDNA or gDNA that made up the material.

TCRdb's copy holds only in-frame clones and misses some; the assay was immunoSEQ multiplex PCR. The profile shows approximately 110,000 clones, around 83% of them singletons. The CDR3 runs to 17 residues. The germline V gene has CDR1 SGDLS and CDR2 YYNGEE. V lost 4 bases, J lost 0 bases, and 19 bases lay in between. The source is a man aged 40-49 years with acute or convalescent COVID-19. The chain recombines TRBV9 with TRBJ1-1; D may be TRBD1 (5 bases). Input material: peripheral blood. This chain's CDR3 is CASSLRDQGYMNTEAFF. The CDR3 region has the DNA TGTGCCAGCAGCTTACGAGACCAGGGATATATGAACACTGAAGCTTTCTTT.